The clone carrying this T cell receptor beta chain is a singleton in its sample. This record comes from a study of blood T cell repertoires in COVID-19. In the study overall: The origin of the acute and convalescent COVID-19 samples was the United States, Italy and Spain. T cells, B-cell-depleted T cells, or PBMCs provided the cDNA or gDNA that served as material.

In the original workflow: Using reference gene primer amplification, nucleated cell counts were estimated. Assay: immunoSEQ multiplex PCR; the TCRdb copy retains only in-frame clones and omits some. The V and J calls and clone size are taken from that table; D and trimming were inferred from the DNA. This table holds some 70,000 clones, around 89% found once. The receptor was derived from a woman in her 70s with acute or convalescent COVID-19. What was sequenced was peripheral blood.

CDR3 sequence reads: CASSFERRGNLGQFF. CDR3 DNA sequence: TGTGCCAGCAGTTTCGAGAGGCGGGGGAATCTTGGGCAGTTCTTC. The chain couples TRBV28 to TRBJ2-1, with 7 bases that match TRBD2. The junction had 14 bases not matched to a gene; V was cut back by 3 bases and J by 12 bases. The V gene's germline CDR1 is MDHEN and CDR2 SYDVKM. This CDR3 is 15 amino acids long.